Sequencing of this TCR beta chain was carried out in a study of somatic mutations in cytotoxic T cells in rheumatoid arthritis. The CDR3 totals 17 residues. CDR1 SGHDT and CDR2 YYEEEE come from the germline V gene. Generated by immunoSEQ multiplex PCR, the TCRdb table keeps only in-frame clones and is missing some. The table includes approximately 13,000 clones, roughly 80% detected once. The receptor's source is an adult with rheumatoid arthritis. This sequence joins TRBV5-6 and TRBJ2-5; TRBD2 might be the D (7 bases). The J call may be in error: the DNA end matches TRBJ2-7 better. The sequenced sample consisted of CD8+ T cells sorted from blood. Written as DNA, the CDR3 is TGTGCCAGCAGCTTATTAAGGGGGAGGGCAGGGGACTACGAGCAGTACTTC. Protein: CASSLLRGRAGDYEQYF.